This T cell receptor beta chain stems from a study of blood T cell repertoires in COVID-19. Across the whole study: Sample material is recorded as cDNA or gDNA derived from T cells, B-cell-depleted T cells, or PBMCs.

Per the original data handling: Reference gene primer amplification gave nucleated cell count estimates. Generated by immunoSEQ multiplex PCR, the TCRdb table keeps only in-frame clones and is missing some. Clone size and V and J calls were adopted from that table, with D and trimming inferred from the DNA. This sample has 88,000 or so clones, with roughly 87% found just once. The sequenced material came from peripheral blood. The TCR comes from a man in his forties or fifties with acute or convalescent COVID-19.

This chain's CDR3 is CASSLGASGDYGYTF. Here the CDR3 DNA reads TGCGCCAGCAGCTTGGGGGCATCAGGGGACTATGGCTACACCTTC. The rearrangement uses TRBV5-1 and TRBJ1-2, with D possibly matching TRBD1 (6 bases). This CDR3 is 15 amino acids long. Germline-derived CDR1 and CDR2 are SGHRS and YFSETQ. V was cut by 0 bases and J by 3 bases, with 12 bases left in between.